The entry below gives a single T cell receptor (beta chain) sequence along with its context. The sample comes from a study of T cell changes during pregnancy in multiple sclerosis. Germline V gene lookup returns CDR1 SGHVS and CDR2 FQNEAQ. The J segment lost 0 bases and the V segment lost 0 bases, leaving 4 bases of the junction unmatched. This CDR3 has 18 residues. Data came from immunoSEQ multiplex PCR; TCRdb stores just in-frame clones and leaves some out. This sample has 65,000 to 85,000 clones, with 80% to 95% found just once. Sequencing used peripheral blood, obtained in the second trimester of pregnancy. V and J are TRBV7-8 and TRBJ2-2; 10 positions match TRBD2. The receptor's source is a female donor with multiple sclerosis, enrolled in a pregnancy study. Written as DNA, the CDR3 is TGTGCCAGCAGCTTAGCCCGACTAGCGGGCGCGAACACCGGGGAGCTGTTTTTT. Translation gives CASSLARLAGANTGELFF.